A selection of T cell receptor beta chains follows, all from one sample in a study of shared clonotypes between healthy human individuals. Sequencing was performed with immunoSEQ multiplex PCR; in TCRdb, only in-frame clones are kept and a portion is missing. The top ten clones hold roughly 1.1% of a sample with 1,500,000 or so clones, roughly 96% of them seen once. The source material was naive CD4+ T cells sorted from blood. The receptors shown here come from a man aged 25 to 45 in good health. Both conserved end residues are part of each CDR3. Each record gives: J gene, V gene, CDR3 protein.

>TRBJ1-5|TRBV11-2
CASSLDPVEGQPQHF
>TRBJ1-1|TRBV7-9
CASQKAGTDLGHTEAFF
>TRBJ1-4|TRBV5-1
CASSLVPDEKLFF
>TRBJ2-2|TRBV11-2
CASSTPRRGANTGELFF
>TRBJ1-2|TRBV6-5
CASRRDQDYGYTF
>TRBJ2-7|TRBV15
CATSWTVVDEQYF
>TRBJ2-1|TRBV23-1
CASRPLYNEQFF
>TRBJ2-7|TRBV6-6
CASGRDSKPYEQYF
>TRBJ2-2|TRBV19
CASRSGYTGELFF
>TRBJ2-5|TRBV18
CASSPSDETQYF
>TRBJ2-3|TRBV9
CASSVPDSDTQYF
>TRBJ2-1|TRBV14
CASSQEVTSSYNEQFF
>TRBJ2-3|TRBV29-1
CSVGLKNTDTQYF
>TRBJ2-1|TRBV6-5
CASSPHKTGGNEQFF